The clone carrying this TCR beta chain was observed a handful of times. A multiplex PCR was run with 60 Vbeta primers and 13 Jbeta primers. This table comes from immunoSEQ multiplex PCR, and its TCRdb copy is limited to in-frame clones, with some not included. The sample has 74,000 or so clones, more than 60% seen once. This sample was included in a study of cytomegalovirus exposure and HLA in healthy donors. Healthy bone marrow donors made up the cohort. V gave up 1 base and J gave up 4 bases, with 14 bases separating them. The germline CDR1 and CDR2 sequences are SEHNR and FQNEAQ (reference sequence). The length of the CDR3 is 16 residues.

The sequenced sample was PBMCs. The clonotype comes from a man aged 50-59 years in good health and CMV-seropositive. V and J are TRBV7-9 and TRBJ2-1; TRBD2 might be the D (6 bases). In DNA form, the CDR3 reads TGTGCCAGCAGCTTAGACCCGGGAGTTTGGTACAATGAGCAGTTCTTC. This translates into CASSLDPGVWYNEQFF.